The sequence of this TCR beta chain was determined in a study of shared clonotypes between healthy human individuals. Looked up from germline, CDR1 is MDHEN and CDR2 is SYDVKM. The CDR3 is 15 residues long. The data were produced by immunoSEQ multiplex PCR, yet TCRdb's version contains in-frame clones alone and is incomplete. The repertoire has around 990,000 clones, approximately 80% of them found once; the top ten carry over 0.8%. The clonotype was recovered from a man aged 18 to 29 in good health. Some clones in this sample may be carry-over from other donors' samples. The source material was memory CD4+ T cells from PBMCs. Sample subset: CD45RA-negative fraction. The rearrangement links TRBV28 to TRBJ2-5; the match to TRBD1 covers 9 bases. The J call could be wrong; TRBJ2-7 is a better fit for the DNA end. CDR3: CASMAPGTGSYEQYF. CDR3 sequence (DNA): TGTGCCAGCATGGCACCCGGGACAGGGTCCTACGAGCAGTACTTC.